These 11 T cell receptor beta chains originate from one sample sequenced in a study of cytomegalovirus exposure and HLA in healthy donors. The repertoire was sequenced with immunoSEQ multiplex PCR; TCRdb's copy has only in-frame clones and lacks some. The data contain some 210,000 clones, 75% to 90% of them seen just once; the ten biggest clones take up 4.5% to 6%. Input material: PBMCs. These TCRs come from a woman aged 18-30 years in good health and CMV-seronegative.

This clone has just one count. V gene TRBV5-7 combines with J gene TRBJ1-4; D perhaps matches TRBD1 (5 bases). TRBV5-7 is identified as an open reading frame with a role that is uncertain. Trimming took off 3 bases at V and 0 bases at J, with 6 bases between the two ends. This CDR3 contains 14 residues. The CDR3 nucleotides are TGTGCCAGCAGCTGGACAACAACTAATGAAAAACTGTTTTTT. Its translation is CASSWTTTNEKLFF.

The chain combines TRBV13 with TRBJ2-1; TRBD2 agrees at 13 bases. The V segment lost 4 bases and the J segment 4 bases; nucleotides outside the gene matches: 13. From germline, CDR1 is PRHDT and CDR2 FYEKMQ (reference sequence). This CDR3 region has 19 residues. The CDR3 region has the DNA TGTGCCAGCAGCTCTGGACTAGCGGGAGTCACCAACCTTTACAATGAGCAGTTCTTC. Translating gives CASSSGLAGVTNLYNEQFF.

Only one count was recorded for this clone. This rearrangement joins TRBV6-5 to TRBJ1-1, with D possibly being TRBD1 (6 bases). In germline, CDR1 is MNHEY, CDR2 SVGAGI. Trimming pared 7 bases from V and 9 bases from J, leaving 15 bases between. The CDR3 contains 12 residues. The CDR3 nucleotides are TGTGCCAGCACCTCTGGACAGCAAAAAGCTTTCTTT. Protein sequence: CASTSGQQKAFF.

The CDR3 DNA reads TGTGCCAGCAGTCACAGGGCCGTGAACACTGAAGCTTTCTTT. Translation: CASSHRAVNTEAFF. The V call is TRBV6-6, the J call TRBJ1-1; the D gene is possibly TRBD1 (6 bases). V lost 5 bases to trimming and J lost 0 bases, with 10 bases between them. From germline, CDR1 is MNHNY and CDR2 SVGAGI (reference sequence). This CDR3 is built from 14 residues.

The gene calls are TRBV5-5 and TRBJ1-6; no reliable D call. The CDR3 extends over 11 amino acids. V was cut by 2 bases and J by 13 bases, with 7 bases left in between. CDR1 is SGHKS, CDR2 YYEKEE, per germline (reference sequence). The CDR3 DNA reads TGTGCCAGCAGCTTTGCGGGTCCCCTCCACTTT. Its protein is CASSFAGPLHF.

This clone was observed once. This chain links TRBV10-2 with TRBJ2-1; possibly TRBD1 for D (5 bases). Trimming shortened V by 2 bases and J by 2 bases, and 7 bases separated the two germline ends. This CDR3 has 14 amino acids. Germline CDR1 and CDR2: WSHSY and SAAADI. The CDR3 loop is CASSEPGTYNEQFF. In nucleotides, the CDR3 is TGCGCCAGCAGTGAGCCAGGGACCTACAATGAGCAGTTCTTC.

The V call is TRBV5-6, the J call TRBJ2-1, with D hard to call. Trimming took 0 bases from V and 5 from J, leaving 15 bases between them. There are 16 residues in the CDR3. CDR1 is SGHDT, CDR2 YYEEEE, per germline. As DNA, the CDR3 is TGTGCCAGCAGCTTGGCCCCAAGCAGAATTAACAATGAGCAGTTCTTC. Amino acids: CASSLAPSRINNEQFF.

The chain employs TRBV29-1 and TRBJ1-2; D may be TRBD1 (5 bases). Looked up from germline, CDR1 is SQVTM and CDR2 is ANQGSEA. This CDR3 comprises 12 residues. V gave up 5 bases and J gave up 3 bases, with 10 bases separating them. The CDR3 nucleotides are TGCAGCGTTCGACAGTTCGACTATGGCTACACCTTC. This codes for CSVRQFDYGYTF.

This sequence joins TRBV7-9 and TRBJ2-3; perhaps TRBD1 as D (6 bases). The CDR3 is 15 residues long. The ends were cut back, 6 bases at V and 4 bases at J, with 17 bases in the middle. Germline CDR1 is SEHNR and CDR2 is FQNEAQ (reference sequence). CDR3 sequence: CASRDLRGLADTQYF. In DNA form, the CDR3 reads TGTGCCAGCAGAGACCTCAGGGGTTTAGCAGATACGCAGTATTTT.

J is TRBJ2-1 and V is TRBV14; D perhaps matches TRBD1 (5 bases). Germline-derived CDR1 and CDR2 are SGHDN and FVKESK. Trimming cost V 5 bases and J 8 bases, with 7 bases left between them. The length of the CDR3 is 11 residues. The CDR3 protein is CASSKGDEQFF. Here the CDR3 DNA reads TGTGCCAGCAGCAAAGGGGATGAGCAGTTCTTC.

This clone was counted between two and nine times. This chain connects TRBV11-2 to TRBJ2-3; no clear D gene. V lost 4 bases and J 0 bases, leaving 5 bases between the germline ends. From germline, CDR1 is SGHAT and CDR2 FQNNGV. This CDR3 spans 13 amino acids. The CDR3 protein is CASSSASTDTQYF. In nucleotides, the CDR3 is TGTGCCAGCAGCTCTGCTAGCACAGATACGCAGTATTTT.